The 5 T cell receptor beta chains below were found in one sample sequenced in a study of blood T cell repertoires in COVID-19. Data came from immunoSEQ multiplex PCR; TCRdb stores just in-frame clones and leaves some out. The data contain 100,000 to 150,000 clones, about 86% of them seen just once; the ten biggest clones take up 3.5% to 4%. Sequencing was performed on peripheral blood. The receptors were gathered from a woman in her forties or fifties with acute or convalescent COVID-19.

This clone has only a few counts. V usage is TRBV7-9 and J usage is TRBJ1-1, with TRBD1 as a possible D gene (5 bases). The CDR3 has 16 amino acids. Per the germline V gene, CDR1 is SEHNR and CDR2 is FQNEAQ (reference sequence). V lost 2 bases and J 8 bases, leaving 21 bases between the germline ends. DNA of the CDR3: TGTGCCAGCAGCTTATATTTTAGTGGGGGACTGATGGAAGCTTTCTTT. Amino acid sequence: CASSLYFSGGLMEAFF.

This clone has more than one count but fewer than ten. The chain combines TRBV19 with TRBJ1-5; 7 positions match TRBD1. This CDR3 has 16 residues. The germline V gene has CDR1 LNHDA and CDR2 SQIVND (reference sequence). J lost 3 bases, V lost 3 bases, and 8 bases had no gene match. The CDR3 DNA is TGTGCCAGTAGTATCTCCGGGACAGACATCAATCAGCCCCAGCATTTT. Its protein is CASSISGTDINQPQHF.

The chain has TRBV5-1 and TRBJ2-1, with 9 nucleotides matching TRBD1. V shed 6 bases and J 2 bases; nucleotides not matched to a gene: 9. Per germline, CDR1 SGHRS and CDR2 YFSETQ. CDR3 length: 16 amino acids. CDR3 sequence reads: CASTPEQGATYNEQFF. The CDR3 nucleotides are TGCGCCAGCACCCCGGAACAGGGGGCCACCTACAATGAGCAGTTCTTC.

The chain is built from TRBV28 and TRBJ1-5; 8 positions match TRBD1. This CDR3 has 15 residues. Germline V gives CDR1 MDHEN, CDR2 SYDVKM. The ends lost 6 bases at V and 7 bases at J; junction bases unmatched: 11. CDR3 protein: CASSPQQGALQPQHF. The CDR3, as DNA: TGTGCCAGCAGCCCCCAGCAGGGGGCATTGCAGCCCCAGCATTTT.

The chain has TRBV5-1 and TRBJ2-3, with D possibly TRBD2 on 5 matching bases. Between the trimmed V and J ends, which lost 10 bases and 2 bases, there was a span of 14 bases. Germline V gene data show CDR1 as SGHRS and CDR2 as YFSETQ. The CDR3 covers 13 residues. This CDR3 reads CACGLSPTDTQYF. Written as DNA, the CDR3 is TGCGCCTGCGGGCTGAGTCCCACAGATACGCAGTATTTT.